These 29 T cell receptor beta chains were sequenced from one sample in a study of blood T cell repertoires in COVID-19. Only in-frame clones appear in the TCRdb table, and some are missing; sequencing was by immunoSEQ multiplex PCR. The table records 100,000 to 150,000 clones, about four fifths of them present only once. Sequencing input: peripheral blood. These receptors were obtained from a woman in her 50s with acute or convalescent COVID-19.

This clone came up once. This chain's CDR3 is CASSQDEGQAFRYGYTF. CDR3 sequence (DNA): TGTGCCAGCAGCCAAGATGAGGGACAGGCCTTTCGCTATGGCTACACCTTC. The chain is built from TRBV4-2 and TRBJ1-2; TRBD1 agrees at 8 bases. The germline V gene encodes CDR1 LGHNA and CDR2 YNFKEQ. The CDR3 is made up of 17 amino acids. Germline trimming cut 0 bases from V and 4 bases from J; bases unmatched to any gene: 10.

V and J are TRBV24-1 and TRBJ1-4; TRBD1 might be the D (5 bases). Looked up from germline, CDR1 is KGHDR and CDR2 is SFDVKD. V lost 4 bases to trimming and J lost 4 bases, with 12 bases between them. This CDR3 spans 15 amino acids. CDR3 bases: TGTGCCACCAGTGACCCTACGACAGTTAATGAAAAACTGTTTTTT. Its translation: CATSDPTTVNEKLFF.

The V gene is TRBV6-5, the J gene TRBJ1-5, with 7 bases that match TRBD1. CDR1 is MNHEY and CDR2 is SVGAGI in the germline V gene. V lost 6 bases to trimming and J lost 4 bases; unmatched junction nucleotides: 3. This CDR3 has 13 amino acids. The CDR3 bases are TGTGCCAGCAGCGAGACAGGGAATCAGCCCCAGCATTTT. This encodes CASSETGNQPQHF.

The chain carries TRBV12-5 and TRBJ1-2; no clear D. Trimming left V 3 bases short and J 6 bases short, with 14 bases between. The CDR3 is 14 residues long. Per the germline V gene, CDR1 is LGHNT and CDR2 is FRNRAP. This CDR3 reads CASGFPRQVDGYTF. CDR3 sequence (DNA): TGTGCTAGTGGTTTCCCGAGACAAGTCGATGGCTACACCTTC.

This chain links TRBV11-2 with TRBJ2-1; 9 positions match TRBD2. The junction had 6 bases not matched to a gene; V was cut back by 1 base and J by 8 bases. Germline assignment: CDR1 SGHAT and CDR2 FQNNGV. The CDR3 length is 15 residues. The CDR3 is CASSLGRGGSDEQFF. CDR3 in DNA: TGTGCCAGCAGCTTAGGGCGGGGGGGCTCGGATGAGCAGTTCTTC.

The chain links TRBV10-3 to TRBJ2-1; 16 bases map to TRBD2. The junction had 9 bases not matched to a gene; V was cut back by 6 bases and J by 7 bases. The CDR3 consists of 17 residues. Germline V lookup: CDR1 ENHRY, CDR2 SYGVKD. The CDR3 sequence: CAIRGLAGGMRSNEQFF. CDR3 bases: TGTGCCATCAGGGGACTAGCGGGGGGGATGAGGAGTAATGAGCAGTTCTTC.

The rearrangement uses TRBV5-1 and TRBJ1-2, with D unclear. The CDR3 runs 14 residues. Germline CDR1 is SGHRS and CDR2 is YFSETQ. Trimming took off 4 bases at V and 0 bases at J, with 10 bases between the two ends. CDR3 region: CASSQDGANYGYTF. CDR3 DNA: TGCGCCAGCAGCCAAGACGGAGCTAACTATGGCTACACCTTC.

In this sample, this clone turned up once. The chain links TRBV6-2 or TRBV6-3 to TRBJ1-1; no clear D gene. CDR3 length: 14 amino acids. CDR1 MNHEY and CDR2 SVGEGT come from the germline V gene. Trimming left V 2 bases short and J 0 bases short, with 7 bases between. The CDR3 DNA reads TGTGCCAGCAGTTACGGCGGATTGAACACTGAAGCTTTCTTT. This translates into CASSYGGLNTEAFF.

J is TRBJ2-7 and V is TRBV5-1; the match to TRBD1 covers 8 bases. CDR3 length: 15 residues. Germline V gives CDR1 SGHRS, CDR2 YFSETQ. The trim removed 1 base at V and 4 bases at J, leaving 7 bases unmatched. In DNA, the CDR3 is TGCGCCAGCAGCTTGTATACAGGGGGAAATTACGAGCAGTACTTC. The encoded protein is CASSLYTGGNYEQYF.

This sequence joins TRBV18 and TRBJ1-2; possible D gene TRBD1, 5 bases. Trimming removed 2 bases at V and 4 bases at J, with 26 bases between. The CDR3 consists of 19 residues. CDR1 KGHSH and CDR2 LQKENI come from the germline V gene. The CDR3 loop is CASSPISIQEIYPGYGYTF. In DNA form, the CDR3 reads TGTGCCAGCTCACCAATCTCCATACAGGAGATCTATCCTGGCTATGGCTACACCTTC.

The chain employs TRBV6-1 and TRBJ1-2; possibly TRBD1 for D (6 bases). CDR1 is MNHNS, CDR2 SASEGT, per germline. The CDR3 covers 14 residues. The ends were cut back, 1 base at V and 8 bases at J, with 14 bases in the middle. CDR3 DNA sequence: TGTGCCAGCAGTGAAGGGGGACAATCACTCGGCTACACCTTC. It is translated as CASSEGGQSLGYTF.

The chain carries TRBV19 and TRBJ1-2; 7 bases match TRBD1. There are 15 residues in the CDR3. Looked up from germline, CDR1 is LNHDA and CDR2 is SQIVND (reference sequence). With 0 bases clipped from V and 3 bases from J, the junction kept 4 bases outside the gene matches. CDR3 in amino acids: CASSIDGTVDYGYTF. Written as DNA, the CDR3 is TGTGCCAGTAGTATAGATGGGACAGTCGACTATGGCTACACCTTC.

This chain links TRBV7-3 with TRBJ2-1, with 13 bases aligning to TRBD2. The CDR3 is 16 residues long. Germline CDR1 and CDR2: SGHTA and FQGTGA. Losses at the gene ends were 5 bases for V and 1 base for J; bases not matched to a gene: 2. CDR3 sequence: CASSTSGGASYNEQFF. The CDR3 DNA is TGTGCCAGCAGCACTAGCGGGGGGGCTTCCTACAATGAGCAGTTCTTC.

The gene calls are TRBV19 and TRBJ2-2, with 10 bases matching TRBD1. V was pared by 6 bases and J by 6 bases, with 16 bases of the junction left unmatched. CDR3 length: 18 amino acids. Per the germline V gene, CDR1 is LNHDA and CDR2 is SQIVND (reference sequence). CDR3 sequence: CASSSLPRQGAGSGELFF. The CDR3 region has the DNA TGTGCCAGTAGCTCACTCCCCCGACAGGGGGCTGGGTCCGGGGAGCTGTTTTTT.

The rearrangement links TRBV30 to TRBJ2-1; 9 bases are a match to TRBD1. In germline, CDR1 is GTSNPN, CDR2 SVGIG (reference sequence). The CDR3 is made up of 15 amino acids. V lost 0 bases, J lost 6 bases, and 6 bases stayed unmatched. The CDR3, as DNA: TGTGCCTGGAGTGTACGGACAGGGGCCCGCAATGAGCAGTTCTTC. Residues: CAWSVRTGARNEQFF.

The rearrangement uses TRBV2 and TRBJ1-2; maybe TRBD1 (6 bases). Per the germline V gene, CDR1 is SNHLY and CDR2 is FYNNEI. The CDR3 is made up of 17 amino acids. Trimming left V 4 bases short and J 6 bases short, with 24 bases between. The CDR3 loop is CASSALSGALGVNGYTF. The CDR3 DNA is TGTGCCAGCAGTGCTTTGTCAGGGGCCCTCGGGGTAAATGGCTACACCTTC.

This chain connects TRBV10-1 to TRBJ2-2; D possibly corresponds to TRBD1 (6 bases). The CDR3 is 14 amino acids. With 0 bases removed from V and 6 bases from J, the gap between germline ends came to 8 bases. Germline CDR1 reads WNHNN; CDR2 reads SYGVQD (reference sequence). The CDR3 sequence is CASSESRGSGELFF. The CDR3 DNA sequence: TGCGCCAGCAGTGAGTCGAGGGGGTCCGGGGAGCTGTTTTTT.

This chain joins TRBV30 and TRBJ1-1, with D unresolved. Germline V gene sequence: CDR1 GTSNPN, CDR2 SVGIG (reference sequence). Between the trimmed V and J ends, which lost 4 bases and 5 bases, there was a span of 11 bases. The CDR3 extends over 12 amino acids. CDR3 nucleotides: TGTGCCTGGAAGGGAGTAGCGACTGAAGCTTTCTTT. Protein sequence: CAWKGVATEAFF.

V and J are TRBV19 and TRBJ2-1; 9 nucleotides agree with TRBD2. V lost 6 bases and J lost 8; bases outside the gene matches: 8. This CDR3 spans 14 amino acids. CDR1 is LNHDA and CDR2 is SQIVND in the germline V gene (reference sequence). The CDR3 DNA sequence: TGTGCCAGTAGGGTGGGGACTAGCACTTATGAGCAGTTCTTC. Its protein is CASRVGTSTYEQFF.

This rearrangement joins TRBV6-4 to TRBJ2-2; tentatively, D is TRBD2 (7 bases). This CDR3 is built from 18 residues. The germline CDR1 and CDR2 sequences are MRHNA and SNTAGT. V was pared by 5 bases and J by 0 bases, with 19 bases between. The CDR3 DNA follows: TGTGCCAGCAGTAGCGGGAACAGGGTCGAACCGAACACCGGGGAGCTGTTTTTT. Protein sequence: CASSSGNRVEPNTGELFF.

This chain uses TRBV7-2 with TRBJ2-1; D is unresolved. There are 13 residues in the CDR3. Per the germline V gene, CDR1 is SGHTA and CDR2 is FQGNSA. Trimming shortened V by 1 base and J by 6 bases, and 7 bases separated the two germline ends. For the CDR3, the DNA is TGTGCCAGCAGCTTAGAATCGGGCAATGAGCAGTTCTTC. Protein: CASSLESGNEQFF. The variable domain in full, with the rest retrieved from reference TRBV7-2 and TRBJ2-1, is GAGVSQSPSNKVTEKGKDVELRCDPISGHTALYWYRQSLGQGLEFLIYFQGNSAPDKSGLPSDRFSAERTGGSVSTLTIQRTQQEDSAVYLCASSLESGNEQFFGPGTRLTVL.

The genes are TRBV27 and TRBJ1-1; a weak D match, TRBD1 (6 bases). V lost 10 bases to trimming and J lost 1 base, with 22 bases between them. The CDR3 runs 16 residues. Germline V gene data show CDR1 as MNHEY and CDR2 as SMNVEV (reference sequence). The CDR3 coding sequence is TGTGCCAATACAAAAGGACAGATTCGGAGGAACACTGAAGCTTTCTTT. Residues: CANTKGQIRRNTEAFF.

This clone was counted a single time. The chain joins TRBV5-8 to TRBJ2-1, with 9 positions matching TRBD1. Germline V CDR1 and CDR2: SGHTS, YDEGEE. The CDR3 sequence is 15 residues long. The trim removed 1 base at V and 6 bases at J, leaving 5 bases unmatched. The CDR3 DNA sequence: TGTGCCAGCAGCTTGTTAGGACAGGGGCTCAATGAGCAGTTCTTC. It encodes CASSLLGQGLNEQFF.

The chain recombines TRBV30 with TRBJ2-2; the D gene is possibly TRBD1 (6 bases). Germline V CDR1 and CDR2: GTSNPN, SVGIG (reference sequence). V lost 0 bases to trimming and J lost 0 bases, with 11 bases between them. The CDR3 is 16 amino acids. The CDR3 loop is CAWSVRAGANTGELFF. The CDR3 DNA reads as TGTGCCTGGAGTGTACGCGCAGGGGCGAACACCGGGGAGCTGTTTTTT.

This clone was seen a single time. This rearrangement joins TRBV6-6 to TRBJ1-3; the D gene is possibly TRBD1 (5 bases). Trimming shortened V by 5 bases and J by 8 bases, and 13 bases separated the two germline ends. CDR3 length: 13 residues. Germline CDR1 and CDR2: MNHNY and SVGAGI (reference sequence). The DNA for the CDR3 is TGTGCCAGCAGTCCCCAGGGACTAGACACCATATATTTT. Amino acid sequence: CASSPQGLDTIYF.

This chain connects TRBV7-3 to TRBJ2-1; 8 positions match TRBD2. Germline V lookup: CDR1 SGHTA, CDR2 FQGTGA. This CDR3 region has 17 residues. V dropped 5 bases and J dropped 8; count of bases not matched to a gene: 17. CDR3 region: CASSRISGGRSIDEQFF. CDR3 nucleotide sequence: TGTGCCAGCAGCCGAATAAGCGGGGGAAGGAGTATAGATGAGCAGTTCTTC.

The chain employs TRBV5-1 and TRBJ1-1, with 9 bases fitting TRBD1. The CDR3 length is 15 residues. Germline CDR1 is SGHRS and CDR2 is YFSETQ. J was trimmed by 5 bases and V by 4 bases; bases with no gene match: 9. The CDR3 region has the DNA TGCGCCAGCAGCCCGCCCCGACAGGGGGGGACTGAAGCTTTCTTT. Translating it yields CASSPPRQGGTEAFF.

This sequence joins TRBV5-8 and TRBJ1-6; 10 bases map to TRBD1. CDR1 SGHTS and CDR2 YDEGEE come from the germline V gene. The CDR3 has 17 residues. V was pared by 4 bases and J by 7 bases, with 11 bases of the junction left unmatched. The CDR3 DNA follows: TGTGCCAGCAGCCGTCCCGGGACAGGGGAACGAAATTCACCCCTCCACTTT. It translates to CASSRPGTGERNSPLHF.

The chain is built from TRBV5-4 and TRBJ1-4; weak D call: TRBD1 (5 bases). V shed 3 bases and J shed 4 bases, with 7 bases lying between them. This CDR3 has 13 residues. CDR1 and CDR2 (germline): SGHNT, YYREEE (reference sequence). DNA for the CDR3: TGTGCCAGCAGCTCCCAGGGTAATGAAAAACTGTTTTTT. Protein sequence: CASSSQGNEKLFF.